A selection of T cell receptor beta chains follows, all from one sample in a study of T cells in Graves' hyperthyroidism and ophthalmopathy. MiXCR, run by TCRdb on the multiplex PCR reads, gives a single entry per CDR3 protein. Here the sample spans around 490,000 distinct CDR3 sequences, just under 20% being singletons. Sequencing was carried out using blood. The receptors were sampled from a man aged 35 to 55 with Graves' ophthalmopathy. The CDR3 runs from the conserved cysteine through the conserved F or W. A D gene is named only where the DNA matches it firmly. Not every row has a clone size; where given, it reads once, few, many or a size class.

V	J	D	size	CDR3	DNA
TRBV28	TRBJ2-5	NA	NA	CASSLGGIGRETQYF	TGTGCCAGCAGTTTAGGAGGGATAGGAAGAGAGACCCAGTACTTC
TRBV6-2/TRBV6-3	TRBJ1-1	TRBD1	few	CASSYGGTGYYGTEAFF	TGTGCCAGCAGTTACGGGGGGACAGGGTACTACGGAACTGAAGCTTTCTTT
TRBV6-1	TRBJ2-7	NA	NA	CASDRDLNYEQYF	TGTGCCAGCGATCGGGATCTCAACTACGAGCAGTACTTC
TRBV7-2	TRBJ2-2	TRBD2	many	CASSLGLAGVSGELFF	TGTGCCAGCAGCTTAGGGCTAGCGGGAGTCTCCGGGGAGCTGTTTTTT
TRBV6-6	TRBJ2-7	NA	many	CASSYTHTTGSDEQYF	TGTGCCAGCAGTTACACTCACACGACAGGCAGCGACGAGCAGTACTTC
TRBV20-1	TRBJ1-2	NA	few	CSAPSRQNYGYTF	TGCAGTGCTCCGTCGCGGCAGAACTATGGCTACACCTTC
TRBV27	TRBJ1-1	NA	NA	CASSLDSGLAEAFF	TGTGCCAGCAGTTTAGATTCAGGGCTGGCTGAAGCTTTCTTT
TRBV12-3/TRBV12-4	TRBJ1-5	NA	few	CASSPFQGNQPQHF	TGTGCCAGCAGTCCTTTCCAGGGGAATCAGCCCCAGCATTTT
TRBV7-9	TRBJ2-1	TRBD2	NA	CASSFQASGINNEQFF	TGTGCCAGCAGCTTCCAGGCTAGCGGGATTAACAATGAGCAGTTCTTC
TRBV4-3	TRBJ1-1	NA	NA	CASSQDPTGFQAFF	TGCGCCAGCAGCCAAGATCCCACCGGGTTTCAAGCTTTCTTT
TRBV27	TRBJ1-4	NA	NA	CASSLFAGRGEKLFF	TGTGCCAGCAGTTTATTCGCAGGGAGAGGAGAAAAACTGTTTTTT
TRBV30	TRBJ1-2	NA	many	CAWSRTERLYGYTF	TGTGCCTGGAGTAGGACGGAAAGACTCTATGGCTACACCTTC
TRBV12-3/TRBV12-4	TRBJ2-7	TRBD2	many	CASSSRLAGDYEQYF	TGTGCCAGCAGTTCCCGACTAGCGGGGGACTACGAGCAGTACTTC
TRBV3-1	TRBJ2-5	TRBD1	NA	CASSRAGGAETQYF	TGTGCCAGCAGCCGCGCAGGGGGCGCAGAGACCCAGTACTTC
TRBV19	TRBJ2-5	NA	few	CASSSRQFSETQYF	TGTGCCAGTAGTTCCAGACAGTTCTCGGAGACCCAGTACTTC
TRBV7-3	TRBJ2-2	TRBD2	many	CASSLDSGGPGELFF	TGTGCCAGCAGCTTAGATAGCGGGGGACCCGGGGAGCTGTTTTTT
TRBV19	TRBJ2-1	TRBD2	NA	CASSTGTSGIPSEQFF	TGTGCCAGTAGTACCGGGACTAGCGGGATCCCGAGTGAGCAGTTCTTC
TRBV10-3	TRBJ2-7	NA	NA	CASRPHSSYEQYF	TGTGCCAGCAGGCCACACAGCTCCTACGAGCAGTACTTC
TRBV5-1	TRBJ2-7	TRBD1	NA	CASSPGTGLAYEQYF	TGCGCCAGCAGCCCGGGGACAGGGTTGGCCTACGAGCAGTACTTC
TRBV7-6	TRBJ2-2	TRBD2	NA	CASSLDFSGGLNTGELFF	TGTGCCAGCAGCTTGGATTTTAGCGGGGGACTGAACACCGGGGAGCTGTTTTTT
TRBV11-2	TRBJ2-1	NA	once	CASSPRAGSNNEQFF	TGTGCCAGCAGCCCTAGGGCCGGGTCCAACAATGAGCAGTTCTTC
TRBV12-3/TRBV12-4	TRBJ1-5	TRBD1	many	CASSPHDRGVRYSNQPQHF	TGTGCCAGCAGCCCTCATGACAGGGGTGTGCGATATAGCAATCAGCCCCAGCATTTT
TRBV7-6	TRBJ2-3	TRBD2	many	CASSRTGGQGSDTQYF	TGTGCCAGCAGTCGGACGGGGGGGCAAGGGTCTGATACGCAGTATTTT
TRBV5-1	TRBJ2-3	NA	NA	CASSGRAPASTDTQYF	TGCGCCAGCAGTGGGAGAGCCCCTGCTAGCACAGATACGCAGTATTTT
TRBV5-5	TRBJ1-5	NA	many	CASSLAGQRNQPQHF	TGTGCCAGCAGCTTGGCCGGACAGCGGAATCAGCCCCAGCATTTT
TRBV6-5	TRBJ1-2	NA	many	CASSYLTGFNYGYTF	TGTGCCAGCAGTTACCTAACGGGGTTCAACTATGGCTACACCTTC
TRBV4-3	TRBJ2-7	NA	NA	CASSQDRGGSEQYF	TGCGCCAGCAGCCAAGATAGGGGGGGGTCCGAGCAGTACTTC
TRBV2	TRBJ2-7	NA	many	CASSAHEQYF	TGTGCCAGCAGTGCCCACGAGCAGTACTTC
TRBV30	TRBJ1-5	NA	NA	CAWSVGAPFGNQPQHF	TGTGCCTGGAGTGTCGGGGCCCCATTTGGCAATCAGCCCCAGCATTTT
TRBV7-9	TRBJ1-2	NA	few	CASAWVGVDYGYTF	TGTGCCAGCGCCTGGGTGGGGGTGGACTATGGCTACACCTTC
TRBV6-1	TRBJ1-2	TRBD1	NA	CASSDPRGYGYTF	TGTGCCAGCAGTGACCCCAGGGGGTATGGCTACACCTTC
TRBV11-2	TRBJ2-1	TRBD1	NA	CAGSSRGQGGNEQFF	TGTGCCGGCAGCTCCAGAGGACAGGGGGGCAATGAGCAGTTCTTC
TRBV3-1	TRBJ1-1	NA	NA	CASSPSGTVKDEAFF	TGTGCCAGCAGCCCATCCGGGACGGTGAAAGATGAAGCTTTCTTT
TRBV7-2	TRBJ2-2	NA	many	CASSLIPGGMGVGELFF	TGTGCCAGCAGCTTAATCCCCGGCGGGATGGGGGTCGGGGAGCTGTTTTTT
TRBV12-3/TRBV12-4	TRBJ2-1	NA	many	CASSLNEQFF	TGTGCCAGCAGTTTAAATGAGCAGTTCTTC
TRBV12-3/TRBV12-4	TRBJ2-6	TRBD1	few	CASSWRTGSSGANVLTF	TGTGCCAGCAGTTGGAGGACAGGAAGCTCTGGGGCCAACGTCCTGACTTTC
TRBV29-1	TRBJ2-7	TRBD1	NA	CSVGGTGNYEQYF	TGCAGCGTTGGCGGGACAGGGAACTACGAGCAGTACTTC
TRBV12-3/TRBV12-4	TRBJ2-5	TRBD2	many	CASSPQLAGGPETQYF	TGTGCCAGCAGTCCCCAACTAGCGGGGGGGCCAGAGACCCAGTACTTC
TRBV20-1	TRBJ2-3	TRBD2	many	CSAGLAGGTDTQYF	TGCAGTGCTGGACTAGCGGGAGGCACAGATACGCAGTATTTT